This TCR beta chain was identified during a study of blood T cell repertoires in COVID-19. Study summary: The United States, Italy and Spain provided the acute and convalescent COVID-19 samples.

Cohort allocation depended upon clinical history that participants reported. This clone was detected once. Study processing details: By means of reference gene primer amplification, nucleated cell counts were estimated. The repertoire was sequenced with immunoSEQ multiplex PCR; TCRdb's copy has only in-frame clones and lacks some. V and J calls and clone size are as listed in that table; D and trimming were resolved from the DNA. Of under 200,000 clones in the sample, about 86% were seen once. Trimming cost V 2 bases and J 6 bases; bases outside gene matches: 1. The CDR3 spans 13 residues. Germline lookup yields CDR1 MDHEN and CDR2 SYDVKM.

The specimen sequenced was PBMCs or T cells enriched from blood (not recorded which). This TCR came from a woman aged 50 to 60 in a cohort exposed to, infected with or recovered from COVID-19 (not recorded which). This chain connects TRBV28 to TRBJ2-4; 7 positions match TRBD1. The CDR3 reads CASSLKGANIQYF. CDR3 coding DNA: TGTGCCAGCAGTTTAAAGGGGGCAAACATTCAGTACTTC.